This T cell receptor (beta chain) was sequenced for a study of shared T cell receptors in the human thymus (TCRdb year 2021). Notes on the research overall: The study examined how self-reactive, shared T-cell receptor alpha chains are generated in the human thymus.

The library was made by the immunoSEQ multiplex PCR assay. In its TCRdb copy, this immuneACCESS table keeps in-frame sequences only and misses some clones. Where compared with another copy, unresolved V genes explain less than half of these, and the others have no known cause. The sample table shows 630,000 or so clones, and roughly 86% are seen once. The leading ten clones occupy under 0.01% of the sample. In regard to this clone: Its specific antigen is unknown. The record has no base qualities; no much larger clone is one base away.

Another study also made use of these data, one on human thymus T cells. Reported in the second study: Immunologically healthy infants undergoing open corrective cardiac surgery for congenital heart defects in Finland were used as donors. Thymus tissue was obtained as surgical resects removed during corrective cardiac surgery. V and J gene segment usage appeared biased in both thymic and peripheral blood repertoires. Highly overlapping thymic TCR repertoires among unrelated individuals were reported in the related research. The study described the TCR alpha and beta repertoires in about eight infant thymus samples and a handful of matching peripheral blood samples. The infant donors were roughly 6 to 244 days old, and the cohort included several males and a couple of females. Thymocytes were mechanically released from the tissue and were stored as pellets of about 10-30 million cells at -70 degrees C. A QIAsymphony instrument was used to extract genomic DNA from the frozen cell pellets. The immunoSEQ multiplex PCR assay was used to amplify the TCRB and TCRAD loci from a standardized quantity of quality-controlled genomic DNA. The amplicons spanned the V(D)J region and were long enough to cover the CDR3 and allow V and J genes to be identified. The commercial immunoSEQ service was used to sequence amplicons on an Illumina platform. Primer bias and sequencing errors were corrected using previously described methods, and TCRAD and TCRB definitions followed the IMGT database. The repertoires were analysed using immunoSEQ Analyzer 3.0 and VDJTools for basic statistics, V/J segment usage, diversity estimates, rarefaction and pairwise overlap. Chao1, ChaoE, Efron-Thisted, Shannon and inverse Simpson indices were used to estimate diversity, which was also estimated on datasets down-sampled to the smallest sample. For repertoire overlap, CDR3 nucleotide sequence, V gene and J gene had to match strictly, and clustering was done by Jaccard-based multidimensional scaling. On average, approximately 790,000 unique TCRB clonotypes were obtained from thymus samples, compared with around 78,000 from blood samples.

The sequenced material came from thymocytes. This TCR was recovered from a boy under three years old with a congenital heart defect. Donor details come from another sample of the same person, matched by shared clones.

The CDR3 loop reads CASSPGTGDVNTEAFF. The base sequence is TGTGCCAGCAGTCCGGGGACAGGGGACGTGAACACTGAAGCTTTCTTT. This receptor chain uses TRBV27 and TRBJ1-1, with TRBD1 matching 10 junction bases. The CDR3 measures 16 amino acids from cysteine to phenylalanine. The only DNA kept is the CDR3, 48 bases in frame from the first base. CDR1 and CDR2, looked up from the germline V gene (reference sequence), are MNHEY and SMNVEV. V trim: 5 bases; J trim: 0 bases; unmatched bases: 6.